These T cell receptor beta chains were read from a single sample in a study of PD-1 blockade in classical Hodgkin lymphoma. Clones were read by immunoSEQ multiplex PCR, and TCRdb kept only the in-frame ones, dropping some. Among about 97,000 clones, approximately 88% were seen once, and the ten largest hold 12%. The sample in question was peripheral blood mononuclear cells (PBMCs), obtained at baseline. These receptors were obtained from a human donor with classical Hodgkin lymphoma. Each CDR3 is given with its conserved first and last residue. D genes are given only for firm matches. Clone size, where shown, is once, few, many, or a class for clones that have expanded.

v_gene: TRBV10-3
j_gene: TRBJ1-1
abundance: -
d_gene: TRBD1
CDR3aa: CAISESYDRGQVNTEAFF
CDR3nt: TGTGCCATCAGTGAGTCGTATGACAGGGGGCAGGTGAACACTGAAGCTTTCTTT

v_gene: TRBV6-1
j_gene: TRBJ1-1
abundance: -
d_gene: -
CDR3aa: CATAYETYTEAFF
CDR3nt: TGTGCGACTGCATATGAGACTTACACTGAAGCTTTCTTT

v_gene: TRBV5-4
j_gene: TRBJ1-3
abundance: -
d_gene: -
CDR3aa: CASSLGSAQSSGNTIYF
CDR3nt: TGTGCCAGCAGCTTGGGATCGGCGCAAAGCTCTGGAAACACCATATATTTT

v_gene: TRBV5-4
j_gene: TRBJ2-3
abundance: -
d_gene: -
CDR3aa: CASSPQAGSTDTQYF
CDR3nt: TGTGCCAGCAGCCCCCAAGCCGGCAGCACAGATACGCAGTATTTT

v_gene: TRBV30
j_gene: TRBJ1-5
abundance: -
d_gene: TRBD1
CDR3aa: CAWSEGGSQPQHF
CDR3nt: TGTGCCTGGAGTGAAGGGGGCTCTCAGCCCCAGCATTTT

v_gene: TRBV10-3
j_gene: TRBJ1-1
abundance: -
d_gene: TRBD1
CDR3aa: CAIRGQGNTEAFF
CDR3nt: TGTGCCATCAGGGGACAGGGGAACACTGAAGCTTTCTTT

v_gene: TRBV7-9
j_gene: TRBJ2-3
abundance: -
d_gene: -
CDR3aa: CASRYSTDTQYF
CDR3nt: TGTGCCAGCAGGTACAGCACAGATACGCAGTATTTT

v_gene: TRBV6-5
j_gene: TRBJ2-7
abundance: few
d_gene: TRBD2
CDR3aa: CASTKKLAGALEQYF
CDR3nt: TGTGCCAGCACCAAAAAGCTAGCGGGAGCTCTCGAGCAGTACTTC

v_gene: TRBV5-4
j_gene: TRBJ1-4
abundance: -
d_gene: -
CDR3aa: CASRTFTQVVVEKLFF
CDR3nt: TGTGCCAGCAGGACATTTACACAGGTTGTTGTTGAAAAACTGTTTTTT

v_gene: TRBV7-3
j_gene: TRBJ1-4
abundance: once
d_gene: -
CDR3aa: CASSFGPGGELFF
CDR3nt: TGTGCCAGCAGCTTCGGGCCTGGGGGGGAACTGTTTTTT

v_gene: TRBV18
j_gene: TRBJ2-5
abundance: few
d_gene: TRBD1
CDR3aa: CASSPSDRGSETQYF
CDR3nt: TGTGCCAGCTCACCATCGGACAGGGGCTCAGAGACCCAGTACTTC

v_gene: TRBV5-1
j_gene: TRBJ2-5
abundance: -
d_gene: TRBD1
CDR3aa: CASSYGTVQETQYF
CDR3nt: TGCGCCAGCAGCTACGGGACAGTCCAAGAGACCCAGTACTTC

v_gene: TRBV9
j_gene: TRBJ2-7
abundance: many
d_gene: -
CDR3aa: CASSPGSYEQYF
CDR3nt: TGTGCCAGCAGCCCGGGGTCCTACGAGCAGTACTTC

v_gene: TRBV7-9
j_gene: TRBJ2-7
abundance: -
d_gene: -
CDR3aa: CASSPDGTNYYEQYF
CDR3nt: TGTGCCAGCAGCCCCGACGGGACAAATTACTACGAGCAGTACTTC

v_gene: TRBV7-8
j_gene: TRBJ2-2
abundance: -
d_gene: TRBD1
CDR3aa: CASSVQGAGEAGELFF
CDR3nt: TGTGCCAGCAGCGTCCAGGGGGCTGGGGAGGCCGGGGAGCTGTTTTTT

v_gene: TRBV5-8
j_gene: TRBJ2-7
abundance: -
d_gene: TRBD2
CDR3aa: CASSSGHGASGSSYEQYF
CDR3nt: TGTGCCAGCAGCTCTGGCCATGGGGCTAGCGGGAGTTCTTACGAGCAGTACTTC

v_gene: TRBV10-3
j_gene: TRBJ2-1
abundance: -
d_gene: TRBD2
CDR3aa: CAIGGLAGINEQFF
CDR3nt: TGTGCCATCGGAGGACTAGCGGGAATCAATGAGCAGTTCTTC

v_gene: TRBV7-6
j_gene: TRBJ2-1
abundance: -
d_gene: -
CDR3aa: CASGMGYNEQFF
CDR3nt: TGTGCCAGCGGTATGGGATACAATGAGCAGTTCTTC

v_gene: TRBV19
j_gene: TRBJ2-3
abundance: -
d_gene: -
CDR3aa: CASSIDREDTQYF
CDR3nt: TGTGCCAGTAGTATAGATCGGGAAGATACGCAGTATTTT

v_gene: TRBV29-1
j_gene: TRBJ2-1
abundance: -
d_gene: -
CDR3aa: CSVELPPDNEQFF
CDR3nt: TGCAGCGTTGAATTGCCCCCCGACAATGAGCAGTTCTTC

v_gene: TRBV19
j_gene: TRBJ2-3
abundance: -
d_gene: -
CDR3aa: CASRRSTGNSGDTQYF
CDR3nt: TGTGCCAGTAGGAGGTCCACGGGCAACTCGGGAGATACGCAGTATTTT

v_gene: TRBV9
j_gene: TRBJ2-2
abundance: few
d_gene: -
CDR3aa: CASSVGLVGELFF
CDR3nt: TGTGCCAGCAGCGTAGGCCTGGTCGGGGAGCTGTTTTTT

v_gene: TRBV7-6
j_gene: TRBJ2-5
abundance: -
d_gene: -
CDR3aa: CASSSLGETQYF
CDR3nt: TGTGCCAGCAGCTCATTAGGGGAGACCCAGTACTTC

v_gene: TRBV19
j_gene: TRBJ2-1
abundance: few
d_gene: -
CDR3aa: CASSRLGDEQFF
CDR3nt: TGTGCCAGTAGTCGACTAGGGGATGAGCAGTTCTTC

v_gene: TRBV11-2
j_gene: TRBJ2-3
abundance: few
d_gene: -
CDR3aa: CASSLDRGRPTDTQYF
CDR3nt: TGTGCCAGCAGCTTAGATCGGGGCAGACCCACAGATACGCAGTATTTT

v_gene: TRBV19
j_gene: TRBJ2-7
abundance: -
d_gene: TRBD1
CDR3aa: CASSMPQGARYEQYF
CDR3nt: TGTGCCAGTAGTATGCCCCAGGGGGCGAGGTACGAGCAGTACTTC

v_gene: TRBV19
j_gene: TRBJ2-2
abundance: -
d_gene: TRBD1
CDR3aa: CASSIAGGPTGELFF
CDR3nt: TGTGCCAGTAGTATAGCAGGGGGCCCCACCGGGGAGCTGTTTTTT

v_gene: TRBV2
j_gene: TRBJ2-5
abundance: -
d_gene: TRBD2
CDR3aa: CASSGWGLAGGPRRETQYF
CDR3nt: TGTGCCAGCAGTGGTTGGGGACTAGCGGGAGGGCCGAGGCGGGAGACCCAGTACTTC

v_gene: TRBV6-6
j_gene: TRBJ2-1
abundance: -
d_gene: -
CDR3aa: CASSLYNEQFF
CDR3nt: TGTGCCAGCAGCCTATACAATGAGCAGTTCTTC

v_gene: TRBV12-5
j_gene: TRBJ2-7
abundance: -
d_gene: TRBD1
CDR3aa: CASGLVRDRGVYEQYF
CDR3nt: TGTGCTAGTGGTTTGGTACGGGACAGGGGGGTCTACGAGCAGTACTTC

v_gene: TRBV27
j_gene: TRBJ2-3
abundance: -
d_gene: TRBD2
CDR3aa: CASSYREVGTDTQYF
CDR3nt: TGTGCCAGCAGTTATCGGGAGGTCGGCACAGATACGCAGTATTTT

v_gene: TRBV6-5
j_gene: TRBJ1-2
abundance: -
d_gene: -
CDR3aa: CASSYSGESDGYTF
CDR3nt: TGTGCCAGCAGTTACTCAGGGGAATCGGATGGCTACACCTTC

v_gene: TRBV5-5
j_gene: TRBJ2-1
abundance: -
d_gene: -
CDR3aa: CASRPLGYNEQFF
CDR3nt: TGTGCCAGCAGGCCACTAGGTTACAATGAGCAGTTCTTC

v_gene: TRBV18
j_gene: TRBJ1-2
abundance: -
d_gene: -
CDR3aa: CASSQTELNYGYTF
CDR3nt: TGTGCCAGCTCACAAACAGAGCTCAACTATGGCTACACCTTC

v_gene: TRBV7-9
j_gene: TRBJ2-7
abundance: -
d_gene: -
CDR3aa: CASSLTSGLSHEQYF
CDR3nt: TGTGCCAGCAGCTTAACTTCGGGACTCTCCCACGAGCAGTACTTC

v_gene: TRBV5-4
j_gene: TRBJ2-3
abundance: few
d_gene: TRBD2
CDR3aa: CASSRGGGPPQDTQYF
CDR3nt: TGTGCCAGCAGCCGGGGGGGCGGACCCCCACAGGATACGCAGTATTTT

v_gene: TRBV19
j_gene: TRBJ2-7
abundance: -
d_gene: TRBD2
CDR3aa: CASSRGGSYEQYF
CDR3nt: TGTGCCAGCTCCCGGGGGGGCTCCTACGAGCAGTACTTC

v_gene: TRBV7-2
j_gene: TRBJ1-3
abundance: few
d_gene: -
CDR3aa: CASSLDRGTGNTIYF
CDR3nt: TGTGCCAGCAGCTTAGACCGGGGTACTGGAAACACCATATATTTT

v_gene: TRBV7-9
j_gene: TRBJ2-7
abundance: -
d_gene: -
CDR3aa: CASSLAGSEQYF
CDR3nt: TGTGCCAGCAGCTTAGCAGGGTCCGAGCAGTACTTC

v_gene: TRBV7-3
j_gene: TRBJ2-3
abundance: -
d_gene: -
CDR3aa: CASSPRHGPTDTQYF
CDR3nt: TGTGCCAGCAGCCCCCGCCACGGGCCCACAGATACGCAGTATTTT

v_gene: TRBV5-6
j_gene: TRBJ2-2
abundance: -
d_gene: -
CDR3aa: CASSTLGVIGELFF
CDR3nt: TGTGCCAGCAGCACCCTCGGGGTTATCGGGGAGCTGTTTTTT